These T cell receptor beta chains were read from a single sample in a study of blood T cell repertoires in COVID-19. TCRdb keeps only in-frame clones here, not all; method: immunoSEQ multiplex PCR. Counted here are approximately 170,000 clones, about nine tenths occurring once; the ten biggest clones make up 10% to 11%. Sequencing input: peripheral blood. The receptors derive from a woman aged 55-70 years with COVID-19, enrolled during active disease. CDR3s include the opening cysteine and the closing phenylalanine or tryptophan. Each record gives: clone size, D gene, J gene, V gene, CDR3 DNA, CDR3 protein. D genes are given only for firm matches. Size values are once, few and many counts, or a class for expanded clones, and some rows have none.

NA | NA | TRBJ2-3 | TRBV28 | TGTGCCAGCAGTTTAGACATACAGTTAGATACGCAGTATTTT | CASSLDIQLDTQYF
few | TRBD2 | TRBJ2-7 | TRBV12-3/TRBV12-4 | TGTGCCAGCAGTTTGAAACTAGCGACCGAGCAGTACTTC | CASSLKLATEQYF
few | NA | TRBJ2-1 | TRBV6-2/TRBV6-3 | TGTGCCAGCAGTACCCGAAGAACTCTAGCGAAGGATGAGCAGTTCTTC | CASSTRRTLAKDEQFF
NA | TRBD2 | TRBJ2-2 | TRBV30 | TGTGCCTGGAGTCCCTATTTGGCTAGCGGGAGTACCGGGGAGCTGTTTTTT | CAWSPYLASGSTGELFF
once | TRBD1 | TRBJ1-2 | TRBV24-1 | TGTGCCACCAGTGACCCCCGTCCCGGGACAGGGACCTATGGCTACACCTTC | CATSDPRPGTGTYGYTF
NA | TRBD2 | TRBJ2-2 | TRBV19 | TGTGCCAGTATCCCGAGCGGGAGGGGGAACACCGGGGAGCTGTTTTTT | CASIPSGRGNTGELFF
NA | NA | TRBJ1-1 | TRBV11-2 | TGTGCCAGCAGCTTAGTAGGGGGAATTTCGAACACTGAAGCTTTCTTT | CASSLVGGISNTEAFF
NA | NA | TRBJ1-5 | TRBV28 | TGTGCCAGCAGTTTTTACACCCTCAAGAGCAATCAGCCCCAGCATTTT | CASSFYTLKSNQPQHF
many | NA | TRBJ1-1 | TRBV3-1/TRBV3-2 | TGTGCGACCCAGGGGTACACTGAAGCTTTCTTT | CATQGYTEAFF
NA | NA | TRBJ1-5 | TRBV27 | TGTGCCAGTCGAATCGACAGTTATAGCAATCAGCCCCAGCATTTT | CASRIDSYSNQPQHF
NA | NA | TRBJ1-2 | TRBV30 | TGTGCCTGGGTGGCGGGCAGTGACTATGGCTACACCTTC | CAWVAGSDYGYTF
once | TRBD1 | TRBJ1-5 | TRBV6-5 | TGTGCCAGCAGTCGGGACAGGGTCAATCAGCCCCAGCATTTT | CASSRDRVNQPQHF
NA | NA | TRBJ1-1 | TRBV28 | TGTGCCAGCAGTGTTGGGGCCACTGAAGCTTTCTTT | CASSVGATEAFF
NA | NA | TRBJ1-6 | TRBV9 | TGTGCCAGCAGCGATTTGACTGAGGCGAATTCACCCCTCCACTTT | CASSDLTEANSPLHF
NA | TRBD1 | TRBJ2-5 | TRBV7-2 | TGTGCCAGCAGCCAAGACAGGGATGTGAGGAGAGAGACCCAGTACTTC | CASSQDRDVRRETQYF
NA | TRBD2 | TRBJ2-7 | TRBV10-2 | TGCGCCAGCAGTGAGATACTAGCGGGAGATTACGAGCAGTACTTC | CASSEILAGDYEQYF
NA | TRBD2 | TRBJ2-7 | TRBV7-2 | TGTGCCAGCAGCCCTACTAGCGGGAGGATCTACGAGCAGTACTTC | CASSPTSGRIYEQYF
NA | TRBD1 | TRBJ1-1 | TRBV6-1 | TGTGCCAGCAGTGGGACAGGGTTCGGGCTGAACACTGAAGCTTTCTTT | CASSGTGFGLNTEAFF
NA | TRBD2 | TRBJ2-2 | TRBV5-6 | TGTGCCAGCAGCTTGGGGACTAGCTATTTTACCGGGGAGCTGTTTTTT | CASSLGTSYFTGELFF
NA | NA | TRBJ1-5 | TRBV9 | TGTGCCAGCAGTACAGGAGACGCTCAGAATCAGCCCCAGCATTTT | CASSTGDAQNQPQHF
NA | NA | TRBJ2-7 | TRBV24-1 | TGTGCCACCAGTCCCGACGGGGGCGAGCAGTACTTC | CATSPDGGEQYF
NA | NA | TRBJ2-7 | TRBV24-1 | TGTGCCACCAGTGGTCCGTCGTACGAGCAGTACTTC | CATSGPSYEQYF
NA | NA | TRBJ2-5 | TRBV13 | TGTGCCAGCAGTCTTAGAGGTCTAGCGACCCAAGAGACCCAGTACTTC | CASSLRGLATQETQYF
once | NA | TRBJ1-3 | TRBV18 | TGTGCCAGCTCACCATCAGGTGCCTCTGGAAACACCATATATTTT | CASSPSGASGNTIYF
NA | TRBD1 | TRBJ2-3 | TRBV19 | TGTGCCAGTAGTGTCTTACAGGGGGCAGATACGCAGTATTTT | CASSVLQGADTQYF
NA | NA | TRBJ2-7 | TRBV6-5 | TGTGCCAGCAGTTATACAGGGTCGAGCTCCTACGAGCAGTACTTC | CASSYTGSSSYEQYF
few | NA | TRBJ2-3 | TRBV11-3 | TGTGCCAGCAGCCGGGATCCTCGGGCAGATACGCAGTATTTT | CASSRDPRADTQYF
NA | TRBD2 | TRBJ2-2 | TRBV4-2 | TGTGCCAGCAGCCCAAAGCTGGGACTAGCGGGTCACACCGGGGAGCTGTTTTTT | CASSPKLGLAGHTGELFF
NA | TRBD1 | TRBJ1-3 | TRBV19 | TGTGCCAGTAGTACGCCGGGACAGGGGCCCTCTGGAAACACCATATATTTT | CASSTPGQGPSGNTIYF
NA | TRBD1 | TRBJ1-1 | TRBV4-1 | TGCGCCAGCAGCCACGGGACAGAACCCATGAAGACTGAAGCTTTCTTT | CASSHGTEPMKTEAFF
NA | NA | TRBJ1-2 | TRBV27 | TGTGCCAGCAGGCGCTCAACCTCTGATGATGGCTACACCTTC | CASRRSTSDDGYTF
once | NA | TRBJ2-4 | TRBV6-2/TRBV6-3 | TGTGCCAGCAGTTACTCGATGTGGGGCAACATTCAGTACTTC | CASSYSMWGNIQYF
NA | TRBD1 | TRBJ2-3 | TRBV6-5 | TGTGCCAGCAGGCCGGGACAGGTGCAAGATACGCAGTATTTT | CASRPGQVQDTQYF
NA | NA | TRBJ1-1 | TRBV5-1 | TGCGCCAGCAGCGGTGGACTGATGAACACTGAAGCTTTCTTT | CASSGGLMNTEAFF
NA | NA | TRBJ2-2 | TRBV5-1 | TGCGCCAGCAGCTTGGGTTGGGAGAACACCGGGGAGCTATTTTTT | CASSLGWENTGELFF
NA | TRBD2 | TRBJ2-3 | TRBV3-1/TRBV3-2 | TGTGCCAGCAGCCAAGTGGGGCTGGGACTAGCGGGAGGGTTCACAGATACGCAGTATTTT | CASSQVGLGLAGGFTDTQYF
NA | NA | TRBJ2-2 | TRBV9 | TGTGCCAGCAGCGCCCCGACACTCACCGGGGAGCTGTTTTTT | CASSAPTLTGELFF
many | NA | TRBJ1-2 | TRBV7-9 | TGTGCCAGCAACCCTGCGGGGGATGGCTACACCTTC | CASNPAGDGYTF
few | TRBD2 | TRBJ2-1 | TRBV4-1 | TGCGCCAGCAGCCAAGATTTGCTAGCGGGTATCGACAATGAGCAGTTCTTC | CASSQDLLAGIDNEQFF
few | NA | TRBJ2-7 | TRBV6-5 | TGTGCCAGCAGCCCCTACAGGGAGAATCCCTACGAGCAGTACTTC | CASSPYRENPYEQYF
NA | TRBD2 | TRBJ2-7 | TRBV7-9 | TGTGCCAGCAGAAGCCGGGCTAGCGGGCCGTACGAGCAGTACTTC | CASRSRASGPYEQYF
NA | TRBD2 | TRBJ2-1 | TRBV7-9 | TGTGCCAGCAGCTTAGCCGGGGTAGCGGGATACAATGAGCAGTTCTTC | CASSLAGVAGYNEQFF
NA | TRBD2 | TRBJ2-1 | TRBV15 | TGTGCCACCAGCAGAGATCTCGGGAGGGCCGTTTCTGAGCAGTTCTTC | CATSRDLGRAVSEQFF